This T cell receptor beta chain was retrieved from a study of PD-L1 blockade in urothelial cancer. Background on the study: Per blood sample, T cells had a median of roughly 150,000. Study findings and constraints: Below-median pretreatment blood TCR clonality was a predictor of better survival.

Turning to this clone: Its antigen is currently unknown. Distinct nucleotide sequences in the sample also encode this CDR3.

J was trimmed by 2 bases and V by 1 base; bases with no gene match: 1. Germline assignment: CDR1 SGHRS and CDR2 YFSETQ. CDR3 length equals 14 residues. Generated by immunoSEQ multiplex PCR, the TCRdb table keeps only in-frame clones and is missing some. This table has some 63,000 clones, about four fifths appearing once. The time point: pretreatment peripheral blood. This sample comprised PBMCs, obtained around atezolizumab (anti-PD-L1) treatment. This chain connects TRBV5-1 to TRBJ1-1; TRBD1 matches at 8 bases. The TCR originated in a man in his 70s with urothelial cancer. The CDR3 coding sequence is TGCGCCAGCAGCTTGACAGGGGGTAACACTGAAGCTTTCTTT. It codes for CASSLTGGNTEAFF.